At least ten counts were recorded for the clone carrying this T cell receptor beta chain. The data belong to a study of CD8 T cells in ankylosing spondylitis. TCRdb analysed the 5' RACE reads with MiXCR anew, one entry per CDR3 protein. Of over 60,000 distinct CDR3 sequences listed, under 5.5% are singletons. The TCR comes from a male donor with ankylosing spondylitis or in good health (not recorded which). The specimen was blood, either unsorted or a sorted T cell fraction (not recorded which).

CDR3 in DNA: TGTGCCACTAGGACAGATACGAATGAGCAGTTCTTC. This gives the protein CATRTDTNEQFF. This chain links TRBV24-1 with TRBJ2-1, with D tentatively TRBD1 (6 bases). Looked up from germline, CDR1 is KGHDR and CDR2 is SFDVKD. The CDR3 contains 12 residues. V shed 10 bases and J shed 7 bases, with 13 bases lying between them.